A selection of T cell receptor beta chains follows, all from one sample in a study of T cells in Graves' hyperthyroidism and ophthalmopathy. Via MiXCR, TCRdb re-called the multiplex PCR reads, giving one row per CDR3 protein. Among about half a million distinct CDR3 sequences listed, around 24% were seen once. Sequenced material: blood. These receptors were collected from a woman aged 30 to 39 with Graves' ophthalmopathy. Both conserved end residues are part of each CDR3. The order of the fields is CDR3 length, V gene, D gene, J gene, clone size, CDR3 protein, CDR3 DNA. The D gene is left open where the match is weak. Clone size is given for some rows only: seen once, a few or many times, or a class if the clone is expanded.

len: 15; v_gene: TRBV6-1; d_gene: TRBD2; j_gene: TRBJ2-7; abundance: .; CDR3aa: CASSEEAGGAYEQYF; CDR3nt: TGTGCCAGCAGTGAAGAGGCGGGAGGAGCTTACGAGCAGTACTTC
len: 14; v_gene: TRBV5-6; d_gene: .; j_gene: TRBJ1-2; abundance: many; CDR3aa: CASSLGQGGDGYTF; CDR3nt: TGTGCCAGCAGCTTGGGCCAGGGTGGCGATGGCTACACCTTC
len: 15; v_gene: TRBV6-2/TRBV6-3; d_gene: .; j_gene: TRBJ1-2; abundance: many; CDR3aa: CASSSPPPGTSGYTF; CDR3nt: TGTGCCAGCAGTTCGCCGCCCCCCGGGACATCCGGCTACACCTTC
len: 14; v_gene: TRBV2; d_gene: .; j_gene: TRBJ2-7; abundance: many; CDR3aa: CASTEPRIAYEQYF; CDR3nt: TGTGCCAGCACCGAACCCAGAATAGCCTACGAGCAGTACTTC
len: 15; v_gene: TRBV4-3; d_gene: TRBD2; j_gene: TRBJ2-5; abundance: many; CDR3aa: CASSRERGGQETQYF; CDR3nt: TGCGCCAGCAGCCGAGAGCGGGGGGGACAAGAGACCCAGTACTTC
len: 15; v_gene: TRBV13; d_gene: TRBD2; j_gene: TRBJ2-7; abundance: many; CDR3aa: CASSLGQGLAYEQYF; CDR3nt: TGTGCCAGCAGCTTAGGCCAGGGACTAGCGTACGAGCAGTACTTC
len: 13; v_gene: TRBV5-1; d_gene: .; j_gene: TRBJ1-1; abundance: .; CDR3aa: CASSLTGLAEAFF; CDR3nt: TGCGCCAGCAGCTTGACAGGGCTTGCTGAAGCTTTCTTT
len: 15; v_gene: TRBV5-1; d_gene: .; j_gene: TRBJ2-7; abundance: many; CDR3aa: CASSLSVGSSSEQYF; CDR3nt: TGCGCCAGCAGCTTGTCAGTGGGCTCGAGTTCCGAGCAGTACTTC
len: 14; v_gene: TRBV12-3/TRBV12-4; d_gene: TRBD1; j_gene: TRBJ1-2; abundance: few; CDR3aa: CASSPDRENYGYTF; CDR3nt: TGTGCCAGCAGTCCGGACAGGGAGAACTATGGCTACACCTTC
len: 13; v_gene: TRBV5-1; d_gene: .; j_gene: TRBJ2-5; abundance: many; CDR3aa: CASSTTFEETQYF; CDR3nt: TGCGCCAGCAGCACGACGTTCGAAGAGACCCAGTACTTC
len: 14; v_gene: TRBV28; d_gene: TRBD2; j_gene: TRBJ2-5; abundance: once; CDR3aa: CASRTDSGAETQYF; CDR3nt: TGTGCCAGCAGGACTGATAGCGGGGCGGAGACCCAGTACTTC
len: 11; v_gene: TRBV6-5; d_gene: TRBD2; j_gene: TRBJ2-7; abundance: many; CDR3aa: CASTREGKQYF; CDR3nt: TGTGCCAGCACTAGGGAGGGAAAGCAGTACTTC
len: 16; v_gene: TRBV20-1; d_gene: TRBD1; j_gene: TRBJ2-5; abundance: many; CDR3aa: CSARDSATGDQETQYF; CDR3nt: TGCAGTGCTAGAGATAGTGCGACAGGGGATCAAGAGACCCAGTACTTC
len: 14; v_gene: TRBV20-1; d_gene: .; j_gene: TRBJ2-7; abundance: many; CDR3aa: CSADCSGSDYEQYF; CDR3nt: TGCAGTGCTGACTGTTCCGGGTCCGACTACGAGCAGTACTTC
len: 16; v_gene: TRBV11-2; d_gene: TRBD2; j_gene: TRBJ2-7; abundance: many; CDR3aa: CASSLIAGGGAREQYF; CDR3nt: TGTGCCAGCAGCCTCATCGCTGGCGGGGGGGCGCGGGAGCAGTACTTC
len: 15; v_gene: TRBV6-1; d_gene: .; j_gene: TRBJ1-3; abundance: many; CDR3aa: CASSPGARSGNTIYF; CDR3nt: TGTGCCAGCAGCCCAGGGGCGCGATCTGGAAACACCATATATTTT
len: 13; v_gene: TRBV20-1; d_gene: .; j_gene: TRBJ1-2; abundance: .; CDR3aa: CSARDPGIYGYTF; CDR3nt: TGCAGTGCTAGAGATCCCGGGATCTATGGCTACACCTTC
len: 17; v_gene: TRBV20-1; d_gene: TRBD1; j_gene: TRBJ1-2; abundance: .; CDR3aa: CSAENQHDRGRGYGYTF; CDR3nt: TGCAGTGCTGAGAACCAGCACGACAGGGGGCGAGGGTATGGCTACACCTTC
len: 13; v_gene: TRBV20-1; d_gene: .; j_gene: TRBJ2-5; abundance: few; CDR3aa: CSARPPSQETQYF; CDR3nt: TGCAGTGCACGCCCGCCCAGCCAAGAGACCCAGTACTTC
len: 15; v_gene: TRBV6-5; d_gene: .; j_gene: TRBJ1-3; abundance: .; CDR3aa: CASSYSGGNGNTIYF; CDR3nt: TGTGCCAGCAGTTACTCAGGAGGAAACGGAAACACCATATATTTT
len: 14; v_gene: TRBV29-1; d_gene: .; j_gene: TRBJ1-2; abundance: many; CDR3aa: CSVDITGSPYGYTF; CDR3nt: TGCAGCGTTGATATCACAGGGTCGCCCTATGGCTACACCTTC
len: 14; v_gene: TRBV12-3/TRBV12-4; d_gene: .; j_gene: TRBJ1-5; abundance: .; CDR3aa: CASSSNRPDQPQHF; CDR3nt: TGTGCCAGCAGTTCCAACAGGCCCGATCAGCCTCAGCATTTT
len: 13; v_gene: TRBV29-1; d_gene: .; j_gene: TRBJ2-4; abundance: many; CDR3aa: CSVAVQGEDIQYF; CDR3nt: TGCAGCGTTGCGGTTCAGGGTGAAGACATTCAGTACTTC
len: 15; v_gene: TRBV27; d_gene: .; j_gene: TRBJ1-1; abundance: many; CDR3aa: CASSLGVRGSTEAFF; CDR3nt: TGTGCCAGCAGTTTAGGGGTAAGGGGGAGCACTGAAGCTTTCTTT
len: 12; v_gene: TRBV9; d_gene: .; j_gene: TRBJ2-5; abundance: many; CDR3aa: CASSAGEETQYF; CDR3nt: TGTGCCAGCAGCGCGGGAGAGGAGACCCAGTACTTC
len: 16; v_gene: TRBV15; d_gene: TRBD1; j_gene: TRBJ1-5; abundance: .; CDR3aa: CATRMGGQGDNQPQHF; CDR3nt: TGTGCCACCAGAATGGGCGGACAGGGGGACAATCAGCCCCAGCATTTT
len: 13; v_gene: TRBV12-3/TRBV12-4; d_gene: .; j_gene: TRBJ1-2; abundance: many; CDR3aa: CASSFRQGDGYTF; CDR3nt: TGTGCCAGCAGTTTTCGGCAGGGTGACGGCTACACCTTC